The T cell receptor (beta chain) under discussion was sequenced for a study of CD8 T cells in ankylosing spondylitis. Findings and caveats of the study: Both synovial fluid and blood in reactive arthritis had previously been reported to carry some motif variants.

This clonotype showed up just a few times. The antigen remains undetermined. Quantitative 5'-RACE with molecular barcodes was used to make the TCR beta libraries. TCRdb passed the 5' RACE reads through MiXCR, listing each CDR3 protein once. The sample consists of about 33,000 distinct CDR3 sequences, approximately 11% of them appearing once. Germline V gives CDR1 MDHEN, CDR2 SYDVKM. Between the trimmed V and J ends, which lost 9 bases and 9 bases, there was a span of 21 bases. The CDR3 is 14 residues long. The chain couples TRBV28 to TRBJ2-1, with D perhaps TRBD2 (5 bases). Sequences were obtained from synovial fluid, either unsorted or a sorted T cell fraction (not recorded which). This sequence was found in a male donor with ankylosing spondylitis. CDR3 loop: CASQRPGSLGEQFF. CDR3 in DNA: TGTGCCAGTCAACGCCCGGGGAGTTTAGGTGAGCAGTTCTTC.